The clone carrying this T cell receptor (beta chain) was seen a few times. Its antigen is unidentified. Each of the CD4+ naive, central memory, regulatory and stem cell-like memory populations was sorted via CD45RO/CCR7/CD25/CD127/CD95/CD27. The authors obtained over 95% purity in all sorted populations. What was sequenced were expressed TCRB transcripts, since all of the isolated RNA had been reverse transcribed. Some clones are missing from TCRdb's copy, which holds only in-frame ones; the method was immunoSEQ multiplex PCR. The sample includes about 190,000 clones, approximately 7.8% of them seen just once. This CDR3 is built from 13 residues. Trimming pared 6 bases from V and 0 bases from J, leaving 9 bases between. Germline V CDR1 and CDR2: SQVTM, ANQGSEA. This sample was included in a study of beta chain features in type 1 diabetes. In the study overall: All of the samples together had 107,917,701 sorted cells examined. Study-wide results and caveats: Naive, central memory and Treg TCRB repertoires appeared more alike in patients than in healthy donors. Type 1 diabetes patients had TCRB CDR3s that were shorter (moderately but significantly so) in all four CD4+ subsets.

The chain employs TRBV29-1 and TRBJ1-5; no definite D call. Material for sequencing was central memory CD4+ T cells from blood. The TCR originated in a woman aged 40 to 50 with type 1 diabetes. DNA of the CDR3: TGCAGCGTCCTCGAGGTTAGCAATCAGCCCCAGCATTTT. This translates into CSVLEVSNQPQHF.